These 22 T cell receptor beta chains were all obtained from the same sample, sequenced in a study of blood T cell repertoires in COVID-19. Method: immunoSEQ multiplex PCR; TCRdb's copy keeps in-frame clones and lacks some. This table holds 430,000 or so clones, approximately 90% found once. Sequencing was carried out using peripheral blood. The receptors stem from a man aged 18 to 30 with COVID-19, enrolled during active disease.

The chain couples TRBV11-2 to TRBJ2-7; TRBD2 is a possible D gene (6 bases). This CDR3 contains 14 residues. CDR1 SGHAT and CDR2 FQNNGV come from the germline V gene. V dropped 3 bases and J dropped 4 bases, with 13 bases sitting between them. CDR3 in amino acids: CASSFSGSTYEQYF. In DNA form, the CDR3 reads TGTGCCAGCAGCTTTTCCGGGAGTACTTACGAGCAGTACTTC. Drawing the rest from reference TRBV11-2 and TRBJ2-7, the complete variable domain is EAGVAQSPRYKIIEKRQSVAFWCNPISGHATLYWYQQILGQGPKLLIQFQNNGVVDDSQLPKDRFSAERLKGVDSTLKIQPAKLEDSAVYLCASSFSGSTYEQYFGPGTRLTVT.

CDR3 protein: CASSVGNRDDTEAFF. The CDR3 DNA follows: TGCGCCAGCAGCGTAGGAAACAGGGACGACACTGAAGCTTTCTTT. The rearrangement uses TRBV5-1 and TRBJ1-1; possibly TRBD1 for D (6 bases). Germline V gene data show CDR1 as SGHRS and CDR2 as YFSETQ. This CDR3 has 15 amino acids. Trimming took off 4 bases at V and 3 bases at J, with 16 bases between the two ends.

For the CDR3, the DNA is TGTGCCAGCAGCTGGACAGGGGCCGAGACCCAGTACTTC. This encodes CASSWTGAETQYF. The genes are TRBV11-2 and TRBJ2-5, with 9 bases matching TRBD1. V gave up 4 bases and J gave up 5 bases; unmatched junction bases: 2. Germline-derived CDR1 and CDR2 are SGHAT and FQNNGV. This CDR3 is built from 13 residues. The whole variable domain, filled in from reference TRBV11-2 and TRBJ2-5, reads EAGVAQSPRYKIIEKRQSVAFWCNPISGHATLYWYQQILGQGPKLLIQFQNNGVVDDSQLPKDRFSAERLKGVDSTLKIQPAKLEDSAVYLCASSWTGAETQYFGPGTRLLVL.

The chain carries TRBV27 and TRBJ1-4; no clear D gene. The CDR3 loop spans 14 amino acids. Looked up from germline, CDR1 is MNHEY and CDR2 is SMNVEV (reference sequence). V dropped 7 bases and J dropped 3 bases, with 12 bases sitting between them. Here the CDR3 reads CASTPRGSNEKLFF. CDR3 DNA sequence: TGTGCCAGCACCCCCCGCGGGTCTAATGAAAAACTGTTTTTT.

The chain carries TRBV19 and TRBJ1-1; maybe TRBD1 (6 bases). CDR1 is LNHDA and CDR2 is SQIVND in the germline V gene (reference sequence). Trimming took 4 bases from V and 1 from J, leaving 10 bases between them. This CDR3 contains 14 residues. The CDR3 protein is CASSTRQANTEAFF. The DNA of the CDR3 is TGTGCCAGTAGTACTAGACAGGCGAACACTGAAGCTTTCTTT. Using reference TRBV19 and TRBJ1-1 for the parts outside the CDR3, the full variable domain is DGGITQSPKYLFRKEGQNVTLSCEQNLNHDAMYWYRQDPGQGLRLIYYSQIVNDFQKGDIAEGYSVSREKKESFPLTVTSAQKNPTAFYLCASSTRQANTEAFFGQGTRLTVV.

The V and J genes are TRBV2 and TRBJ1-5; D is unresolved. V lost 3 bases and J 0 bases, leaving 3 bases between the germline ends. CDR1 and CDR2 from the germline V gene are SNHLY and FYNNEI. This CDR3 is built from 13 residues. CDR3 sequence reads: CASSDNSNQPQHF. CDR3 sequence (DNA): TGTGCCAGCAGTGATAATAGCAATCAGCCCCAGCATTTT.

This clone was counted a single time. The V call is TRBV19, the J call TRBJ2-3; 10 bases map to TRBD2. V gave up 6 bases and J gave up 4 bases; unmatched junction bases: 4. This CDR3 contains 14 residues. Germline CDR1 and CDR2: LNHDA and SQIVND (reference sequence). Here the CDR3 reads CASRSGGAPDTQYF. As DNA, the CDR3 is TGTGCCAGTAGAAGCGGGGGGGCCCCAGATACGCAGTATTTT.

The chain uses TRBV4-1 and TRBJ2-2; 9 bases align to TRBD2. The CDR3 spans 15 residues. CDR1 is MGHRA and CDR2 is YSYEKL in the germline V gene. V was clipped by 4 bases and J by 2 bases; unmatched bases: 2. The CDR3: CASSRLADNTGELFF. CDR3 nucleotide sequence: TGCGCCAGCAGCCGACTAGCGGACAACACCGGGGAGCTGTTTTTT.

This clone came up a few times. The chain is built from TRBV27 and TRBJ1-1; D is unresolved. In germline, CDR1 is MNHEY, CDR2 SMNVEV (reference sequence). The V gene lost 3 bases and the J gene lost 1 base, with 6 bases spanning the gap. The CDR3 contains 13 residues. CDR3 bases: TGTGCCAGCAGTTTCGTGGCGAACACTGAAGCTTTCTTT. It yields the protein CASSFVANTEAFF.

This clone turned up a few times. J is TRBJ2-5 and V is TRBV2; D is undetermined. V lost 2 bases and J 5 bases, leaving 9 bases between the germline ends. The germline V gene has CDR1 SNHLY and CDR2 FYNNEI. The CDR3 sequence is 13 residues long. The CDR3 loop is CASSESRIETQYF. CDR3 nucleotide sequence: TGTGCCAGCAGTGAATCTAGGATTGAGACCCAGTACTTC.

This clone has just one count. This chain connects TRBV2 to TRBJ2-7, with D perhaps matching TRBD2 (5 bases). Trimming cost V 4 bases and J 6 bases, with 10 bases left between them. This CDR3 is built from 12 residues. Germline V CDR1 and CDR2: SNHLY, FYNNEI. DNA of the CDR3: TGTGCCAGCAGTGGGGAGTCGCGCGAGCAGTACTTC. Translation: CASSGESREQYF.

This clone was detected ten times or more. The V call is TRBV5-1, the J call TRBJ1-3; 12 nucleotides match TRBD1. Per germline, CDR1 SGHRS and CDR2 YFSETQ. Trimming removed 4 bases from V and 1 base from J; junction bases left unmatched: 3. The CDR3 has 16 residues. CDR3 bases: TGCGCCAGCAGCCCGGGACAGGGGGCATCTGGAAACACCATATATTTT. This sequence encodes CASSPGQGASGNTIYF.

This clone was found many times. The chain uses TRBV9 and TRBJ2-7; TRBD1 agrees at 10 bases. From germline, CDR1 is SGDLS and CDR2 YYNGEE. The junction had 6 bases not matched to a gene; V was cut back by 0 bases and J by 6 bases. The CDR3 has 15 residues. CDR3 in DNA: TGTGCCAGCAGCGTAGCTCGGGACAGGGGAATCGAGCAGTACTTC. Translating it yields CASSVARDRGIEQYF.

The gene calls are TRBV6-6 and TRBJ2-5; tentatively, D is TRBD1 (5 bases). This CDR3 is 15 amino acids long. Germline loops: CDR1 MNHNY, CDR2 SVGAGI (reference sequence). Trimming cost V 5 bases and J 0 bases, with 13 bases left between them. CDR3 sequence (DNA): TGTGCCAGCAGTAGGCTTACAGGCTACCAAGAGACCCAGTACTTC. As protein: CASSRLTGYQETQYF.

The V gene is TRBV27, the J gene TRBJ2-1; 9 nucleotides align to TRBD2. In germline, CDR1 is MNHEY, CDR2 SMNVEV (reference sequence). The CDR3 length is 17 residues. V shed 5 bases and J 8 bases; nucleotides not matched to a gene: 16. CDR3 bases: TGTGCCAGCAGTGTCCGCCCTAGCGGGGTCATGGGGCATGAGCAGTTCTTC. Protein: CASSVRPSGVMGHEQFF.

CDR3 bases: TGTGCCAGCATGGAGGAGACCCAGTACTTC. Protein: CASMEETQYF. The rearrangement links TRBV6-5 to TRBJ2-5; D is unresolved. Germline CDR1 MNHEY, CDR2 SVGAGI. The CDR3 sequence is 10 residues long. V lost 7 bases and J lost 5, with 5 bases in between.

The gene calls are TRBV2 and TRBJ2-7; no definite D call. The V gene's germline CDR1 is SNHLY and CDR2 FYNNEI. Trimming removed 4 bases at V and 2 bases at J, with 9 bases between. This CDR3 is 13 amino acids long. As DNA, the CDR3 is TGTGCCAGCAGTGGGAGCAGCACCTACGAGCAGTACTTC. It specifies CASSGSSTYEQYF.

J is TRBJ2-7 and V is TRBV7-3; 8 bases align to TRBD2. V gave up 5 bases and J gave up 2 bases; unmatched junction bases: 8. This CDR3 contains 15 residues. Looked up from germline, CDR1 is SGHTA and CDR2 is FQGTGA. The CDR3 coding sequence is TGTGCCAGCAGCAAAAGCGGGAGCCCCCCCTACGAGCAGTACTTC. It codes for CASSKSGSPPYEQYF.

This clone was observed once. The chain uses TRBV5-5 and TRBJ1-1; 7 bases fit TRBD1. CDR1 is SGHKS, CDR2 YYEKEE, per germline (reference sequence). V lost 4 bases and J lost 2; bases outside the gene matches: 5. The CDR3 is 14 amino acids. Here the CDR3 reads CASSHRGPNTEAFF. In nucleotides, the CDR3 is TGTGCCAGCAGCCACAGGGGTCCTAACACTGAAGCTTTCTTT.

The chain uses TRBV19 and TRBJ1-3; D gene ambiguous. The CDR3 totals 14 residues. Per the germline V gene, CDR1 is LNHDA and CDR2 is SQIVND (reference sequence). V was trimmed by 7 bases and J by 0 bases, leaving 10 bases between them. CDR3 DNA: TGTGCCAGTATGGCGGGAAGCTCTGGAAACACCATATATTTT. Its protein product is CASMAGSSGNTIYF.

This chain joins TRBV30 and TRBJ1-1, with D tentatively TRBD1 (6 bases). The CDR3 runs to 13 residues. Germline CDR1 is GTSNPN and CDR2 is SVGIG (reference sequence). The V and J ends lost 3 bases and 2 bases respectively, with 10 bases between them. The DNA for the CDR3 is TGTGCCTGGAGGGGACAAACAAACACTGAAGCTTTCTTT. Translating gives CAWRGQTNTEAFF.

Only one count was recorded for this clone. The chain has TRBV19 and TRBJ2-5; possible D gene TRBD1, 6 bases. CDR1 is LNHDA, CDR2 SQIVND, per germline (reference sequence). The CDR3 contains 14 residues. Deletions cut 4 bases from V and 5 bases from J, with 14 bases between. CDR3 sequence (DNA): TGTGCCAGTAGTACCTCGGACAGTTGGGAGACCCAGTACTTC. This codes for CASSTSDSWETQYF. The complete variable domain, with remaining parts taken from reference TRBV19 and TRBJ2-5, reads DGGITQSPKYLFRKEGQNVTLSCEQNLNHDAMYWYRQDPGQGLRLIYYSQIVNDFQKGDIAEGYSVSREKKESFPLTVTSAQKNPTAFYLCASSTSDSWETQYFGPGTRLLVL.